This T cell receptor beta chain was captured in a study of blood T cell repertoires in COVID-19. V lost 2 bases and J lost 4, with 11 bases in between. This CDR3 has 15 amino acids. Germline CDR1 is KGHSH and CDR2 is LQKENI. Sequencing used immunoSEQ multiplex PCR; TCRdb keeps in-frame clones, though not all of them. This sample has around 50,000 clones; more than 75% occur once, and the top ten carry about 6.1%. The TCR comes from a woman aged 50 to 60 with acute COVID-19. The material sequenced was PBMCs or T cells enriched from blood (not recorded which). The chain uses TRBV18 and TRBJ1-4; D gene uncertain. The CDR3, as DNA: TGTGCCAGCTCACCAGGGAGTAACCTTAATGAAAAACTGTTTTTT. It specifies CASSPGSNLNEKLFF. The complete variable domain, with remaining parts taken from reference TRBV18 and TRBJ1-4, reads NAGVMQNPRHLVRRRGQEARLRCSPMKGHSHVYWYRQLPEEGLKFMVYLQKENIIDESGMPKERFSAEFPKEGPSILRIQQVVRGDSAAYFCASSPGSNLNEKLFFGSGTQLSVL.